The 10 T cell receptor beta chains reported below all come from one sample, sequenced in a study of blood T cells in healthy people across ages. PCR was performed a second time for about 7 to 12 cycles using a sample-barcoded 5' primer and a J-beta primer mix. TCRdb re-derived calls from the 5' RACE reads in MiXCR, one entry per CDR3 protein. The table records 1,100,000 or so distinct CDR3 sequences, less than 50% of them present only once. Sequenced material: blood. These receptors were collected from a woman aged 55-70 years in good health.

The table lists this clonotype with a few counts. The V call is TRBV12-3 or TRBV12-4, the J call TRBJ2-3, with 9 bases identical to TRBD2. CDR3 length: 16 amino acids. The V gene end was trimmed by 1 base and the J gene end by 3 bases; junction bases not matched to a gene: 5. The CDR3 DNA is TGTGCCAGCAGTTTAGGAGTCGCGGGAGGGACAGATACGCAGTATTTT. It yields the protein CASSLGVAGGTDTQYF.

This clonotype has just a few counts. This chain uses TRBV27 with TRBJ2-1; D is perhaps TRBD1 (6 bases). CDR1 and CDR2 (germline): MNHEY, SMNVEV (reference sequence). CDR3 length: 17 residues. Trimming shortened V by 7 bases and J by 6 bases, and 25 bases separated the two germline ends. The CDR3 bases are TGTGCCAGCAAGAGTATGCTTTTGCTTGGGGACATCAATGAGCAGTTCTTC. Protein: CASKSMLLLGDINEQFF.

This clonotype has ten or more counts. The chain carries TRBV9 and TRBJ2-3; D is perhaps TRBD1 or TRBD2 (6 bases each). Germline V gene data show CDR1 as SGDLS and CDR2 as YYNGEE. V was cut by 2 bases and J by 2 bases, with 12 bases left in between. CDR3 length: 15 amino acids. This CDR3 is CASSVGGHHTDTQYF. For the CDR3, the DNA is TGTGCCAGCAGCGTGGGGGGACACCACACAGATACGCAGTATTTT.

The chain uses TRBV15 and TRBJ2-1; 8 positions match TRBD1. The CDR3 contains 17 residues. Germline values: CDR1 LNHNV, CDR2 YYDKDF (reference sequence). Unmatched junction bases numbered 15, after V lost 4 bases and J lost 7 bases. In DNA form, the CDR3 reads TGTGCCACCAGCACAACCTTTGGACAGGGAAAGGCAAATGAGCAGTTCTTC. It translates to CATSTTFGQGKANEQFF.

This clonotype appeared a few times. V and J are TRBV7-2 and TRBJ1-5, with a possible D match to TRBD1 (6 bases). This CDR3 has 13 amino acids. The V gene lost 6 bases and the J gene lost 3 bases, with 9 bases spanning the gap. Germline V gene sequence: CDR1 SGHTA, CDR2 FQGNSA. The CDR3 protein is CASSGQLNQPQHF. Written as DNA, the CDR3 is TGTGCCAGCAGTGGACAGCTCAATCAGCCCCAGCATTTT.

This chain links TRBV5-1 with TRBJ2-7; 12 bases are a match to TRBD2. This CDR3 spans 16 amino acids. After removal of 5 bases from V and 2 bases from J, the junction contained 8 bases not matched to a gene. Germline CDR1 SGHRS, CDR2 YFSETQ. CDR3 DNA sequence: TGCGCCAGCAGAAGGCTAGCGGGAGGGTTGGCCTACGAGCAGTACTTC. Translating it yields CASRRLAGGLAYEQYF.

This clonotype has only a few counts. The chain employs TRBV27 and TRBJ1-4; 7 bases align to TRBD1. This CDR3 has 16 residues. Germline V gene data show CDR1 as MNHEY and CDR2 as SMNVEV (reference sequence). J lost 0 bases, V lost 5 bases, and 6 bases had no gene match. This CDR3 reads CASSPWTGPTNEKLFF. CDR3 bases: TGTGCCAGCAGTCCCTGGACAGGACCAACTAATGAAAAACTGTTTTTT.

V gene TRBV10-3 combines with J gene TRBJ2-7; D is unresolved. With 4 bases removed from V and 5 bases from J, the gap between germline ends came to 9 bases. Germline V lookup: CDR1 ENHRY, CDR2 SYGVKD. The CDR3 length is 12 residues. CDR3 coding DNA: TGTGCCATCAGTGCACAGAATCACGAGCAGTACTTC. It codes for CAISAQNHEQYF.

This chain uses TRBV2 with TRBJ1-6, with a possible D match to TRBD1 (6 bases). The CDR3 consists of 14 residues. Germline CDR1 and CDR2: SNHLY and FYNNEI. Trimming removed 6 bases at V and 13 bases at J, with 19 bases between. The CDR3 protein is CASRVTGPKAPLHF. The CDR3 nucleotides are TGTGCCAGCAGAGTAACAGGGCCAAAGGCGCCCCTCCACTTT.

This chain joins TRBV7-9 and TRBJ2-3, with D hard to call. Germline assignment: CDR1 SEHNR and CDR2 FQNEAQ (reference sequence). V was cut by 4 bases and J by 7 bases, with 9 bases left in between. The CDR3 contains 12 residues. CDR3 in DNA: TGTGCCAGCAGCTATGGGGAAAATACGCAGTATTTT. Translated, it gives CASSYGENTQYF.